The 19 T cell receptor beta chains in this list originate from one sample, sequenced in a study of T cell repertoires in ileal Crohn's disease. The method was immunoSEQ multiplex PCR; TCRdb's version includes in-frame clones alone and lacks a portion of them. The sample includes around 7,900 clones, roughly 80% of them seen just once. The material sequenced was ileal tissue. These receptors were collected from an adult with Crohn's disease.

V usage is TRBV4-1 and J usage is TRBJ2-6; TRBD1 matches 9 bases. With V trimmed by 1 base and J by 2 bases, 9 bases remained unmatched. The CDR3 contains 19 residues. CDR1 MGHRA and CDR2 YSYEKL come from the germline V gene. The CDR3 region has the DNA TGCGCCAGCAGCCAAGGAATAGACAGGGGGACAACTGGGGCCAACGTCCTGACTTTC. This encodes CASSQGIDRGTTGANVLTF.

This clone has just one count. The genes are TRBV9 and TRBJ1-3; D not resolved. CDR1 is SGDLS and CDR2 is YYNGEE in the germline V gene. V was clipped by 6 bases and J by 2 bases, with 9 bases between them. The CDR3 is made up of 13 amino acids. The DNA for the CDR3 is TGTGCCAGCAAGCCGACAACTGGAAACACCATATATTTT. This encodes CASKPTTGNTIYF.

This sequence joins TRBV29-1 and TRBJ1-5, with 7 bases that match TRBD1. Germline loops: CDR1 SQVTM, CDR2 ANQGSEA. The CDR3 loop spans 18 amino acids. V trimming: 4 bases; J trimming: 1 base; junction bases outside the gene matches: 16. CDR3 region: CSVGQARDRVGSNQPQHF. DNA of the CDR3: TGCAGCGTTGGCCAGGCTCGAGACAGGGTCGGAAGCAATCAGCCCCAGCATTTT.

This rearrangement joins TRBV2 to TRBJ2-1, with TRBD2 identical over 8 bases. This CDR3 is 18 amino acids long. Germline values: CDR1 SNHLY, CDR2 FYNNEI. The J segment lost 2 bases and the V segment lost 3 bases, leaving 12 bases of the junction unmatched. The CDR3 is CASSDQGLAGPTYNEQFF. The CDR3 coding sequence is TGTGCCAGCAGTGACCAGGGTTTAGCGGGGCCGACCTACAATGAGCAGTTCTTC. The whole variable domain, filled in from reference TRBV2 and TRBJ2-1, reads EPEVTQTPSHQVTQMGQEVILRCVPISNHLYFYWYRQILGQKVEFLVSFYNNEISEKSEIFDDQFSVERPDGSNFTLKIRSTKLEDSAMYFCASSDQGLAGPTYNEQFFGPGTRLTVL.

This clone was seen only a few times. The V and J genes are TRBV4-2 and TRBJ2-3, with TRBD2 as a possible D gene (5 bases). V lost 0 bases and J 1 base, leaving 11 bases between the germline ends. The CDR3 spans 16 residues. Germline CDR1 is LGHNA and CDR2 is YNFKEQ. Here the CDR3 DNA reads TGTGCCAGCAGCCAAGATGTCGACGGGGGCACAGATACGCAGTATTTT. Its translation is CASSQDVDGGTDTQYF.

This sequence joins TRBV2 and TRBJ2-7; 7 bases fit TRBD1. V gave up 6 bases and J gave up 7 bases; unmatched junction bases: 12. The length of the CDR3 is 14 residues. Germline V gene sequence: CDR1 SNHLY, CDR2 FYNNEI. The CDR3 spells CASSGDSPIREQYF. The DNA of the CDR3 is TGTGCCAGCAGCGGGGACAGTCCCATTCGGGAGCAGTACTTC.

The chain carries TRBV30 and TRBJ2-5; 8 nucleotides match TRBD2. Germline-derived CDR1 and CDR2 are GTSNPN and SVGIG (reference sequence). The V gene end was trimmed by 0 bases and the J gene end by 5 bases; junction bases not matched to a gene: 5. The CDR3 length is 14 residues. CDR3 nucleotides: TGTGCCTGGAGTGTAGGACTAGCTGGCGAGACCCAGTACTTC. It is translated as CAWSVGLAGETQYF.

V and J are TRBV30 and TRBJ1-1; D may be TRBD1 (6 bases). This CDR3 contains 14 residues. The V and J ends lost 1 base and 10 bases respectively, with 19 bases between them. Per the germline V gene, CDR1 is GTSNPN and CDR2 is SVGIG (reference sequence). For the CDR3, the DNA is TGTGCCTGGAGTGCCGGCGGCAATAGGGGGGGAGCTTTCTTT. The encoded protein is CAWSAGGNRGGAFF.

This clone was seen only once. The chain employs TRBV11-2 and TRBJ2-2; 7 bases map to TRBD2. V was pared by 8 bases and J by 8 bases, with 2 bases of the junction left unmatched. The CDR3 runs 11 residues. Germline V gene sequence: CDR1 SGHAT, CDR2 FQNNGV. The CDR3 nucleotides are TGTGCCAGCGGGGGGGAGGGGGAGCTGTTTTTT. This translates into CASGGEGELFF.

CDR3 bases: TGTGCCAGCAGGCGCCTGGGGAGCGGGGGGAGGAATGAGCAGTTCTTC. Encoded protein: CASRRLGSGGRNEQFF. J is TRBJ2-1 and V is TRBV27, with TRBD2 matching over 9 bases. Trimming removed 6 bases from V and 7 bases from J; junction bases left unmatched: 13. The CDR3 has 16 amino acids. CDR1 and CDR2 from the germline V gene are MNHEY and SMNVEV (reference sequence).

The chain is built from TRBV5-1 and TRBJ2-5; 10 bases line up with TRBD2. The V segment lost 3 bases and the J segment 0 bases; nucleotides outside the gene matches: 11. CDR1 and CDR2 from the germline V gene are SGHRS and YFSETQ. The length of the CDR3 is 18 residues. The CDR3 DNA follows: TGCGCCAGCAGCTGGGGGACTACTAGCGGGAAGTACCAAGAGACCCAGTACTTC. Translated, it gives CASSWGTTSGKYQETQYF.

This chain uses TRBV28 with TRBJ1-5; 8 bases map to TRBD1. CDR3 length: 14 amino acids. Germline assignment: CDR1 MDHEN and CDR2 SYDVKM. Trimming removed 11 bases from V and 4 bases from J; junction bases left unmatched: 10. CDR3 sequence (DNA): TGTGCCTGTCAAACCGGGACAGGAAATCAGCCCCAGCATTTT. Translation gives CACQTGTGNQPQHF.

V and J are TRBV10-1 and TRBJ2-7, with 8 bases matching TRBD1. V lost 8 bases and J lost 6; bases outside the gene matches: 21. Germline V gene sequence: CDR1 WNHNN, CDR2 SYGVQD (reference sequence). The CDR3 spans 17 residues. As DNA, the CDR3 is TGCGCCAGCTTATTAGCCTGCGATGACAGGGGCGTCCGCGAGCAGTACTTC. Protein sequence: CASLLACDDRGVREQYF.

This chain links TRBV19 with TRBJ1-1, with D perhaps TRBD1 (6 bases). This CDR3 has 15 amino acids. Trimming took 6 bases from V and 2 from J, leaving 16 bases between them. From germline, CDR1 is LNHDA and CDR2 SQIVND (reference sequence). CDR3 amino acids: CASSSTGPRNTEAFF. The CDR3 DNA reads as TGTGCCAGTAGCTCGACAGGTCCCAGAAACACTGAAGCTTTCTTT.

CDR3 in DNA: TGTGCCAGCAGCTTGGGGACAGGCGCCTACGAGCAGTACTTC. Its protein product is CASSLGTGAYEQYF. V usage is TRBV7-9 and J usage is TRBJ2-7; 8 bases line up with TRBD1. Unmatched junction bases numbered 3, after V lost 3 bases and J lost 2 bases. The CDR3 spans 14 residues. Germline CDR1 SEHNR, CDR2 FQNEAQ (reference sequence).

This clone was recorded once. The genes are TRBV6-1 and TRBJ2-7; 8 nucleotides align to TRBD2. J lost 3 bases, V lost 0 bases, and 4 bases had no gene match. Per germline, CDR1 MNHNS and CDR2 SASEGT. CDR3 length equals 15 residues. The DNA for the CDR3 is TGTGCCAGCAGTGAAGCCCGGGGGGGGCTCTACGAGCAGTACTTC. This encodes CASSEARGGLYEQYF.

This clone was counted between two and nine times. Other DNA sequences in the sample encode the same CDR3. The chain carries TRBV14 and TRBJ2-1; unclear D gene. This CDR3 has 13 amino acids. The germline V gene encodes CDR1 SGHDN and CDR2 FVKESK. V lost 4 bases, J lost 4 bases, and 8 bases lay in between. Here the CDR3 reads CASSPRLYNEQFF. CDR3 nucleotide sequence: TGTGCCAGCAGCCCCAGACTGTACAATGAGCAGTTCTTC.

The V and J genes are TRBV5-4 and TRBJ2-1; D perhaps matches TRBD2 (7 bases). The CDR3 contains 17 residues. V was shortened by 7 bases and J by 2 bases, with 22 bases between the two germline ends. CDR1 is SGHNT and CDR2 is YYREEE in the germline V gene (reference sequence). CDR3 amino acids: CASSREGRGPTYNEQFF. CDR3 DNA: TGTGCCAGCTCTCGTGAGGGGCGGGGGCCTACCTACAATGAGCAGTTCTTC. The variable domain in full, completed from reference TRBV5-4 and TRBJ2-1, reads ETGVTQSPTHLIKTRGQQVTLRCSSQSGHNTVSWYQQALGQGPQFIFQYYREEENGRGNFPPRFSGLQFPNYSSELNVNALELDDSALYLCASSREGRGPTYNEQFFGPGTRLTVL.

The gene calls are TRBV30 and TRBJ1-2; D remains ambiguous. The V gene's germline CDR1 is GTSNPN and CDR2 SVGIG (reference sequence). The CDR3 is 13 amino acids. Trimming cost V 0 bases and J 3 bases, with 8 bases left between them. The CDR3 is CAWSVSGDYGYTF. CDR3 bases: TGTGCCTGGAGTGTATCGGGAGACTATGGCTACACCTTC.